The subject of this entry is one T cell receptor beta chain. Its matching antigen is unknown. Amplification targeted TCR beta CDR3 regions from RNA transcripts. A first-round RT-PCR of the TCR CDR3 used the HTBI primer set. MiXCR, applied by TCRdb to the multiplex PCR reads, yields one record per CDR3 protein. The data show a few hundred thousand distinct CDR3 sequences, with 46% seen just once and around 8% held by the top ten. These data belong to a study of T cells in Graves' hyperthyroidism and ophthalmopathy. Study outcomes and limitations: Also found in blood were most expanded thyroid clonotypes above 0.001. The model forecast ophthalmopathy, anticipating it by a median around 6.5 months before onset. Separating ophthalmopathy from stable hyperthyroidism was achieved by a 13 V-J model.

Thyroid ultrasound and orbital computed tomography, with clinical symptoms and serum thyroxine and TRAb, informed diagnoses. The length of the CDR3 is 17 residues. Germline assignment: CDR1 KGHSH and CDR2 LQKENI. The V gene lost 1 base and the J gene lost 4 bases, with 19 bases spanning the gap. V gene TRBV18 combines with J gene TRBJ1-1; TRBD1 is a possible D gene (6 bases). Sequencing input: peripheral blood or thyroid tissue (not recorded which). The TCR comes from a woman under 30 with Graves' hyperthyroidism. CDR3 region: CASSPRTGGRRGTEAFF. The CDR3 nucleotides are TGTGCCAGCTCACCACGCACCGGGGGGCGTCGTGGCACTGAAGCTTTCTTT.